This TCR beta chain appears in the sequencing data of a study of radiation and T cells in renal cell carcinoma. Study conclusions and caveats: From baseline, blood top tumor clonotypes peaked at 2 weeks post-radiation.

Sequenced by immunoSEQ multiplex PCR; TCRdb stores in-frame clones only, minus some. The sample carries under 150,000 clones, more than 80% recorded once. The sample's time point: blood 2 weeks post-SBRT. Documented treatment: 15 Gy SBRT to primary tumor, nephrectomy 4 weeks later. A word on this clone: Its antigen is currently unknown.

From germline, CDR1 is MDHEN and CDR2 SYDVKM. V lost 1 base to trimming and J lost 8 bases; unmatched junction nucleotides: 14. The CDR3 extends over 17 amino acids. Material: blood, obtained from a patient whose treatment included radiotherapy and nephrectomy. The TCR sequence derives from an older woman with renal cell carcinoma. V and J are TRBV28 and TRBJ2-1; 7 positions agree with TRBD2. This CDR3 is CASSLYSPAGEFDEQFF. The CDR3 DNA reads as TGTGCCAGCAGTTTATATAGTCCGGCGGGGGAGTTCGATGAGCAGTTCTTC. The whole variable domain, filled in from reference TRBV28 and TRBJ2-1, reads DVKVTQSSRYLVKRTGEKVFLECVQDMDHENMFWYRQDPGLGLRLIYFSYDVKMKEKGDIPEGYSVSREKKERFSLILESASTNQTSMYLCASSLYSPAGEFDEQFFGPGTRLTVL.